The T cell receptor beta chain described here comes from a study of control samples from healthy donors and cancer patients. Profiled with immunoSEQ multiplex PCR; TCRdb holds only in-frame clones, not every one. The sample has around 100,000 clones; roughly nine tenths are singletons. The sequence derives from a woman younger than 30 in good health. Sequenced: blood.

CDR3 in DNA: TGTGCCAGCAGCCCATTCAGGGGAGAGAACACTGAAGCTTTCTTT. This gives the protein CASSPFRGENTEAFF. J is TRBJ1-1 and V is TRBV7-8, with D maybe TRBD1 (6 bases). This CDR3 region has 15 residues. The V end lost 5 bases, the J end lost 1 base, and 14 bases lay between the germline ends. Germline V CDR1 and CDR2: SGHVS, FQNEAQ.